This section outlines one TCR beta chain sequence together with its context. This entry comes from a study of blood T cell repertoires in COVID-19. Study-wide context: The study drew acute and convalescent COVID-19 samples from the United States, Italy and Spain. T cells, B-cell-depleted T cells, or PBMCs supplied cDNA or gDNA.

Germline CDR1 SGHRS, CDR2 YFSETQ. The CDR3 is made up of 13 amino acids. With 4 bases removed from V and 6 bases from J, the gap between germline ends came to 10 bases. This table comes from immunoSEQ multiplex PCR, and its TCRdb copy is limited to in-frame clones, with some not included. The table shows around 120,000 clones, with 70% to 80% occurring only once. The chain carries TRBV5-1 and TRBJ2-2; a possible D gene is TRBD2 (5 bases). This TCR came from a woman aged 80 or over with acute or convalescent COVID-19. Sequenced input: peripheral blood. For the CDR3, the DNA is TGCGCCAGCAGCACCTATAGCGCCGGGGAGCTGTTTTTT. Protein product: CASSTYSAGELFF.